The T cell receptor (beta chain) described here comes from a study of T cell clonality in common variable immunodeficiency. Germline V gene data show CDR1 as GTSNPN and CDR2 as SVGIG (reference sequence). This CDR3 contains 16 residues. Assay used: immunoSEQ multiplex PCR; TCRdb lists only in-frame clones, some missing. Sampling found under 45,000 clones, none seen once. This clone was detected a few times. No antigen is known for it. With a much larger clone just one base away, this may be a read error. The read comes to an end 3 residues before the CDR3 does, leaving the germline J gene to fill in the end. The study's findings and limits: What drives increased CVID clonality needs T cell subpopulation sequencing. Compared with controls, CVID subjects had fewer shared TCRbeta clones.

The TCR was taken from a person between 18 and 69 years old in good health. Sequencing was carried out using peripheral blood mononuclear cells. The chain has TRBV30 and TRBJ2-3; D may be TRBD1 (5 bases). The DNA read from the CDR3 is TGTGCCTGGAGTGGGGCAGGGATTAGGGGCAATCAGCCG. Protein product: CAWSGAGIRGNQP. The CDR3, in full, reads CAWSGAGIRGNQPQYF.